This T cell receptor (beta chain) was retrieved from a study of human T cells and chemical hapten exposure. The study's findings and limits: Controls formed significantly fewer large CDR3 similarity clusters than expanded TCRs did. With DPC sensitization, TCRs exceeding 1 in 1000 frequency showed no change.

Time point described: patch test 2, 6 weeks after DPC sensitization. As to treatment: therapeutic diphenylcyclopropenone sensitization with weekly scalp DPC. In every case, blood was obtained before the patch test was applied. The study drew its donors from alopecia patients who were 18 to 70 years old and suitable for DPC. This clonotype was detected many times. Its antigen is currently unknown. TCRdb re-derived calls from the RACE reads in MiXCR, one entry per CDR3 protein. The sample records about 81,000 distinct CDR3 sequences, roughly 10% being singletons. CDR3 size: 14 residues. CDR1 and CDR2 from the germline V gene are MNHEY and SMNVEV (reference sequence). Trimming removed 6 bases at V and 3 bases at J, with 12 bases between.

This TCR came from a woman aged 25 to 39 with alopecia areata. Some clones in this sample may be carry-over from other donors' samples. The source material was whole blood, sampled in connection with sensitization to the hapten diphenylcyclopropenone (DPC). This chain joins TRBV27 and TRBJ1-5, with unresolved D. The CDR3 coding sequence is TGTGCCAGCAGCGAGAGGCAACTCAATCAGCCCCAGCATTTT. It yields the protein CASSERQLNQPQHF.